The 20 T cell receptor beta chains reported below all come from one sample, sequenced in a study of Tregs in tolerant kidney transplant recipients. The data were produced by immunoSEQ multiplex PCR, yet TCRdb's version contains in-frame clones alone and is incomplete. The sample lists around 75,000 clones, about 88% occurring once. Sequencing was performed on CD4+ T cells from blood, taken before the transplant. These receptors were obtained from a human donor who received a combined kidney and bone marrow transplant.

V and J are TRBV19 and TRBJ2-7; TRBD2 matches 10 bases. Germline-derived CDR1 and CDR2 are LNHDA and SQIVND (reference sequence). V lost 5 bases, J lost 1 base, and 8 bases stayed unmatched. This CDR3 comprises 16 residues. The DNA for the CDR3 is TGTGCCAGTAGTTTCTCCGGGACTAGCGCTTCCTACGAGCAGTACTTC. Encoded protein: CASSFSGTSASYEQYF.

This sequence joins TRBV27 and TRBJ1-4, with D possibly matching TRBD1 (5 bases). This CDR3 spans 17 amino acids. Germline lookup yields CDR1 MNHEY and CDR2 SMNVEV (reference sequence). Trimming removed 5 bases at V and 10 bases at J, with 26 bases between. The CDR3: CASSPTTGSVGLGKLFF. CDR3 bases: TGTGCCAGCAGTCCCACCACAGGATCCGTGGGGTTGGGAAAACTGTTTTTT. The full variable domain, rest sourced from reference TRBV27 and TRBJ1-4, is EAQVTQNPRYLITVTGKKLTVTCSQNMNHEYMSWYRQDPGLGLRQIYYSMNVEVTDKGDVPEGYKVSRKEKRNFPLILESPSPNQTSLYFCASSPTTGSVGLGKLFFGSGTQLSVL.

The chain carries TRBV2 and TRBJ2-3, with D tentatively TRBD1 (5 bases). V was clipped by 1 base and J by 4 bases, with 12 bases between them. Germline values: CDR1 SNHLY, CDR2 FYNNEI. The CDR3 contains 15 residues. The CDR3 is CASSEGQGNADTQYF. CDR3 in DNA: TGTGCCAGCAGTGAAGGGCAGGGTAACGCAGATACGCAGTATTTT.

V gene TRBV9 combines with J gene TRBJ2-7, with 7 bases aligning to TRBD1. This CDR3 spans 13 amino acids. The germline CDR1 and CDR2 sequences are SGDLS and YYNGEE. Trimming took 3 bases from V and 7 from J; bases not matched to a gene: 7. The CDR3 here is CASSEQGVGEQYF. The DNA of the CDR3 is TGTGCCAGCAGCGAGCAGGGGGTTGGGGAGCAGTACTTC.

The rearrangement uses TRBV10-3 and TRBJ1-2; D not certain. CDR1 and CDR2 from the germline V gene are ENHRY and SYGVKD. The ends were cut back, 9 bases at V and 8 bases at J, with 16 bases in the middle. This CDR3 spans 12 amino acids. Here the CDR3 DNA reads TGTGCCATATCAGAAGAGGGAGGAGGCTACACCTTC. Translated: CAISEEGGGYTF.

The chain couples TRBV6-5 to TRBJ1-5; maybe TRBD1 (6 bases). Per germline, CDR1 MNHEY and CDR2 SVGAGI. This CDR3 contains 14 residues. Between the trimmed V and J ends, which lost 6 bases and 5 bases, there was a span of 14 bases. Here the CDR3 reads CASSPDRQYQPQHF. CDR3 nucleotide sequence: TGTGCCAGCAGCCCCGACAGGCAATATCAGCCCCAGCATTTT.

This clone was observed once. The chain combines TRBV6-5 with TRBJ2-1; 9 nucleotides align to TRBD2. Germline assignment: CDR1 MNHEY and CDR2 SVGAGI. This CDR3 contains 14 residues. Unmatched junction bases numbered 4, after V lost 6 bases and J lost 4 bases. The CDR3 region is CASSGLARYNEQFF. The CDR3, as DNA: TGTGCCAGCAGCGGACTAGCGAGGTACAATGAGCAGTTCTTC.

In its sample, this clone was seen once. The V call is TRBV21-1, the J call TRBJ2-2; the D call in the table, TRBD2, was not verified against the DNA. TRBV21-1 is a recognized pseudogene. The CDR3 covers 16 residues. The CDR3 DNA sequence: TGTGCCAGCAGCTTGACTGGCGGGAGAATTACCGGGGAGCTGTTTTTT. It yields the protein CASSLTGGRITGELFF.

The chain links TRBV30 to TRBJ1-1, with 10 bases lining up with TRBD1. With V trimmed by 4 bases and J by 6 bases, 5 bases remained unmatched. The CDR3 totals 13 residues. CDR1 is GTSNPN, CDR2 SVGIG, per germline (reference sequence). The CDR3: CAWTGQGMAEAFF. CDR3 DNA: TGTGCCTGGACGGGACAGGGGATGGCTGAAGCTTTCTTT. Together with reference TRBV30 and TRBJ1-1, the CDR3 gives the full variable domain: SQTIHQWPATLVQPVGSPLSLECTVEGTSNPNLYWYRQAAGRGLQLLFYSVGIGQISSEVPQNLSASRPQDRQFILSSKKLLLSDSGFYLCAWTGQGMAEAFFGQGTRLTVV.

The V call is TRBV5-4, the J call TRBJ2-7; D is undetermined. V gave up 0 bases and J gave up 1 base, with 8 bases separating them. Germline loops: CDR1 SGHNT, CDR2 YYREEE (reference sequence). This CDR3 spans 14 amino acids. CDR3 bases: TGTGCCAGCAGCTTGGACCAAACTTCCTACGAGCAGTACTTC. This translates into CASSLDQTSYEQYF. Full variable domain (missing parts from reference TRBV5-4 and TRBJ2-7): ETGVTQSPTHLIKTRGQQVTLRCSSQSGHNTVSWYQQALGQGPQFIFQYYREEENGRGNFPPRFSGLQFPNYSSELNVNALELDDSALYLCASSLDQTSYEQYFGPGTRLTVT.

The chain combines TRBV4-3 with TRBJ2-1; possible D gene TRBD1, 5 bases. Trimming took 4 bases from V and 10 from J, leaving 17 bases between them. This CDR3 has 14 amino acids. Germline CDR1 is LGHNA and CDR2 is YSLEER. As DNA, the CDR3 is TGCGCCAGCAGCCCATGGGGCCGCCGATGGGAGCAGTTCTTC. It specifies CASSPWGRRWEQFF.

The chain recombines TRBV5-1 with TRBJ2-7, with TRBD1 identical over 7 bases. From germline, CDR1 is SGHRS and CDR2 YFSETQ. With V trimmed by 4 bases and J by 0 bases, 4 bases remained unmatched. The CDR3 length is 14 residues. The CDR3 spells CASSQRDSSYEQYF. CDR3 DNA: TGCGCCAGCAGCCAAAGGGACAGCTCCTACGAGCAGTACTTC.

This chain uses TRBV19 with TRBJ1-2; TRBD1 might be the D (5 bases). Germline V gene sequence: CDR1 LNHDA, CDR2 SQIVND (reference sequence). The CDR3 contains 14 residues. Trimming removed 7 bases from V and 1 base from J, with 13 bases in between. CDR3: CASNPTAFNYGYTF. The CDR3 nucleotides read TGTGCCAGTAACCCGACAGCGTTTAACTATGGCTACACCTTC.

This sequence joins TRBV5-1 and TRBJ1-1; D perhaps matches TRBD1 (6 bases). The CDR3 consists of 16 residues. The germline gives CDR1 SGHRS, CDR2 YFSETQ. V was cut by 1 base and J by 5 bases, with 18 bases left in between. CDR3 region: CASSLIGGRGGTEAFF. The CDR3 DNA reads TGCGCCAGCAGCTTGATCGGGGGGCGCGGGGGGACTGAAGCTTTCTTT.

V usage is TRBV7-2 and J usage is TRBJ1-3; D might be TRBD1 (5 bases). The CDR3 consists of 14 residues. Trimming shortened V by 3 bases and J by 2 bases, and 8 bases separated the two germline ends. Germline V CDR1 and CDR2: SGHTA, FQGNSA. The CDR3 nucleotides are TGTGCCAGCAGCTTTGGCAGGGCTGGAAACACCATATATTTT. Encoded protein: CASSFGRAGNTIYF.

This clone came up once. The CDR3 sequence is CASSRGQSDVEKLFF. The DNA for the CDR3 is TGTGCCAGCAGTAGGGGACAGTCGGATGTTGAAAAACTGTTTTTT. The V call is TRBV6-5, the J call TRBJ1-4, with 7 bases matching TRBD1. V lost 5 bases and J lost 7; bases outside the gene matches: 10. Germline loops: CDR1 MNHEY, CDR2 SVGAGI. This CDR3 has 15 residues.

The chain is built from TRBV4-3 and TRBJ2-1; TRBD2 is a possible D gene (5 bases). Germline V gene lookup returns CDR1 LGHNA and CDR2 YSLEER. V lost 3 bases and J 8 bases, leaving 11 bases between the germline ends. This CDR3 is built from 13 residues. The DNA of the CDR3 is TGCGCCAGCAGCCAGCGCGAGGGAGATGAGCAGTTCTTC. Its protein is CASSQREGDEQFF.

The chain employs TRBV7-8 and TRBJ2-7, with 10 bases fitting TRBD2. The V gene end was trimmed by 6 bases and the J gene end by 0 bases; junction bases not matched to a gene: 5. CDR3 length: 15 amino acids. Germline CDR1 is SGHVS and CDR2 is FQNEAQ. The CDR3 protein is CASRPTSGVSYEQYF. As DNA, the CDR3 is TGTGCCAGCAGGCCTACTAGCGGGGTCTCCTACGAGCAGTACTTC.

The J gene is TRBJ2-3, the V gene TRBV4-3, with D uncertain. Trimming took off 4 bases at V and 0 bases at J, with 11 bases between the two ends. Germline V CDR1 and CDR2: LGHNA, YSLEER. The CDR3 extends over 15 amino acids. The CDR3 coding sequence is TGCGCCAGCAGCCTAGAATTCTCCAGCACAGATACGCAGTATTTT. Its translation: CASSLEFSSTDTQYF.

V is TRBV9 and J is TRBJ2-1, with 10 bases matching TRBD1. The junction had 17 bases not matched to a gene; V was cut back by 3 bases and J by 5 bases. CDR1 is SGDLS and CDR2 is YYNGEE in the germline V gene. CDR3 length: 19 residues. DNA of the CDR3: TGTGCCAGCAGCGGAGGGGACAGGGGAAGCGGGAGTCCTCACAATGAGCAGTTCTTC. This sequence encodes CASSGGDRGSGSPHNEQFF.